This TCR beta chain is from a study of cytomegalovirus exposure and HLA in healthy donors. About the study: There were fewer than 130 million unique TCR beta sequences, drawn from 180 million or so T cells, in an earlier analysis. General study points: Analysis performed later found roughly 18,000 TCR beta sequences associated with HLA alleles at 0.05 false discovery rate. For most TCR beta V segments, an earlier analysis put the productive rate at about 90% or about 30% of the time.

A multiplex PCR was run with 60 Vbeta primers and 13 Jbeta primers. Measured with immunoSEQ multiplex PCR; TCRdb has only the in-frame clones, and not every one. Of about 130,000 clones in the sample, 65% to 70% were seen once. Details on this clone: The antigen is not known.

The sequencing sample was made of PBMCs. This TCR was sampled from a human donor in good health.

CDR3 sequence: CASVVAHEQFF. Here the CDR3 DNA reads TGTGCCAGCGTCGTGGCCCATGAGCAGTTCTTC. This chain links TRBV28 with TRBJ2-1; no firm D call. Trimming took 8 bases from V and 8 from J, leaving 10 bases between them. The CDR3 covers 11 residues. The V gene's germline CDR1 is MDHEN and CDR2 SYDVKM.